Listed below are T cell receptor beta chains from one sample, sequenced in a study of blood T cell repertoires in COVID-19. The table came from immunoSEQ multiplex PCR; TCRdb's copy has only in-frame clones and leaves some out. The data hold under 200,000 clones, with 82% observed a single time. The sequenced material came from PBMCs or T cells enriched from blood (not recorded which). These receptors were taken from a woman in her sixties or seventies with acute COVID-19. Both conserved end residues are part of each CDR3. The D gene is left open where the match is weak. Size is stated for part of the rows, as once, few or many counts, or as a class when the clone is expanded.

clone_size: NA; cdr3_length: 13; v_call: TRBV7-2; j_call: TRBJ1-2; d_call: NA; cdr3_aa: CASSLTNNYGYTF; cdr3_nt: TGTGCCAGCAGCTTAACTAATAACTATGGCTACACCTTC
clone_size: NA; cdr3_length: 16; v_call: TRBV7-9; j_call: TRBJ1-1; d_call: TRBD1; cdr3_aa: CASSTYRGRGNTEAFF; cdr3_nt: TGTGCCAGCAGCACCTACAGGGGGCGAGGGAACACTGAAGCTTTCTTT
clone_size: NA; cdr3_length: 14; v_call: TRBV6-4; j_call: TRBJ2-2; d_call: NA; cdr3_aa: CASSDSRATGELFF; cdr3_nt: TGTGCCAGCAGTGACTCGAGGGCCACCGGGGAGCTGTTTTTT
clone_size: few; cdr3_length: 14; v_call: TRBV4-3; j_call: TRBJ1-2; d_call: TRBD1; cdr3_aa: CASSQPGTGYGYTF; cdr3_nt: TGCGCCAGCAGCCAACCCGGGACAGGGTACGGCTACACCTTC
clone_size: NA; cdr3_length: 15; v_call: TRBV27; j_call: TRBJ2-1; d_call: TRBD2; cdr3_aa: CASSLPTSGNNEQFF; cdr3_nt: TGTGCCAGCAGTTTACCGACTAGCGGAAACAATGAGCAGTTCTTC
clone_size: once; cdr3_length: 13; v_call: TRBV2; j_call: TRBJ1-5; d_call: TRBD1; cdr3_aa: CASRDRVEQPQHF; cdr3_nt: TGTGCCAGCAGAGACAGGGTGGAACAGCCCCAGCATTTT
clone_size: NA; cdr3_length: 13; v_call: TRBV7-2; j_call: TRBJ2-5; d_call: NA; cdr3_aa: CASSRWGKETQYF; cdr3_nt: TGTGCCAGCAGTCGGTGGGGCAAAGAGACCCAGTACTTC
clone_size: once; cdr3_length: 15; v_call: TRBV5-6; j_call: TRBJ1-1; d_call: NA; cdr3_aa: CASSALGEVDTEAFF; cdr3_nt: TGTGCCAGCAGCGCTCTAGGGGAGGTGGACACTGAAGCTTTCTTT
clone_size: NA; cdr3_length: 14; v_call: TRBV6-6; j_call: TRBJ2-1; d_call: TRBD2; cdr3_aa: CASLKGGSINEQFF; cdr3_nt: TGTGCCAGCTTGAAGGGCGGGAGTATAAATGAGCAGTTCTTC
clone_size: NA; cdr3_length: 14; v_call: TRBV7-9; j_call: TRBJ2-7; d_call: NA; cdr3_aa: CASSLVPNSHEQYF; cdr3_nt: TGTGCCAGCAGCTTGGTGCCAAACTCGCACGAGCAGTACTTC
clone_size: NA; cdr3_length: 15; v_call: TRBV30; j_call: TRBJ2-3; d_call: NA; cdr3_aa: CASTRGLRMADTQYF; cdr3_nt: TGTGCCTCTACCCGGGGACTGCGGATGGCAGATACGCAGTATTTT
clone_size: NA; cdr3_length: 17; v_call: TRBV3-1/TRBV3-2; j_call: TRBJ2-1; d_call: TRBD2; cdr3_aa: CASSNNLAGGPNNEQFF; cdr3_nt: TGTGCCAGCAGCAACAATCTAGCGGGAGGGCCGAACAATGAGCAGTTCTTC
clone_size: NA; cdr3_length: 13; v_call: TRBV29-1; j_call: TRBJ2-5; d_call: TRBD2; cdr3_aa: CSVSSGRLGTQYF; cdr3_nt: TGCAGCGTTTCTAGCGGGAGATTAGGGACCCAGTACTTC
clone_size: NA; cdr3_length: 15; v_call: TRBV4-3; j_call: TRBJ1-5; d_call: NA; cdr3_aa: CASSQDRQKDQPQHF; cdr3_nt: TGCGCCAGCAGCCAAGATAGACAGAAGGATCAGCCCCAGCATTTT
clone_size: NA; cdr3_length: 12; v_call: TRBV12-5; j_call: TRBJ2-2; d_call: NA; cdr3_aa: CASGPSAGELFF; cdr3_nt: TGTGCTAGTGGCCCGAGTGCCGGGGAGCTGTTTTTT
clone_size: NA; cdr3_length: 14; v_call: TRBV3-1/TRBV3-2; j_call: TRBJ2-4; d_call: TRBD1; cdr3_aa: CASSQGGTGGPFYF; cdr3_nt: TGTGCCAGCAGCCAAGGGGGGACAGGGGGGCCCTTTTACTTC
clone_size: NA; cdr3_length: 17; v_call: TRBV7-8; j_call: TRBJ1-3; d_call: NA; cdr3_aa: CASSLGSGQLSGNTIYF; cdr3_nt: TGTGCCAGCAGCTTAGGGTCTGGACAGCTCTCTGGAAACACCATATATTTT
clone_size: NA; cdr3_length: 11; v_call: TRBV19; j_call: TRBJ2-1; d_call: NA; cdr3_aa: CASRERNEQFF; cdr3_nt: TGTGCCAGTAGAGAGCGGAATGAGCAGTTCTTC
clone_size: NA; cdr3_length: 16; v_call: TRBV7-9; j_call: TRBJ2-3; d_call: TRBD2; cdr3_aa: CASSSTLAGSPDTQYF; cdr3_nt: TGTGCCAGCAGCTCCACTTTAGCGGGGTCCCCAGATACGCAGTATTTT
clone_size: NA; cdr3_length: 14; v_call: TRBV7-8; j_call: TRBJ1-5; d_call: NA; cdr3_aa: CASSFQGSNQPQHF; cdr3_nt: TGTGCCAGCAGCTTCCAGGGAAGTAATCAGCCCCAGCATTTT
clone_size: NA; cdr3_length: 14; v_call: TRBV30; j_call: TRBJ2-3; d_call: NA; cdr3_aa: CAWSNYPESDTQYF; cdr3_nt: TGTGCCTGGAGCAACTACCCGGAATCAGATACGCAGTATTTT
clone_size: NA; cdr3_length: 13; v_call: TRBV11-3; j_call: TRBJ1-1; d_call: NA; cdr3_aa: CASSWEENTEAFF; cdr3_nt: TGTGCCAGCAGCTGGGAGGAGAACACTGAAGCTTTCTTT
clone_size: few; cdr3_length: 14; v_call: TRBV21-1; j_call: TRBJ1-6; d_call: NA; cdr3_aa: CASSKGGWFSPLHF; cdr3_nt: TGTGCCAGCAGCAAAGGCGGCTGGTTTTCACCCCTCCACTTT
clone_size: NA; cdr3_length: 16; v_call: TRBV28; j_call: TRBJ1-2; d_call: NA; cdr3_aa: CASSSHGTGGSYGYTF; cdr3_nt: TGTGCCAGCAGTTCCCACGGGACGGGAGGAAGCTATGGCTACACCTTC
clone_size: once; cdr3_length: 16; v_call: TRBV9; j_call: TRBJ2-5; d_call: NA; cdr3_aa: CASSVNPPSSGETQYF; cdr3_nt: TGTGCCAGCAGCGTTAATCCGCCTTCATCCGGGGAGACCCAGTACTTC
clone_size: NA; cdr3_length: 12; v_call: TRBV29-1; j_call: TRBJ1-1; d_call: NA; cdr3_aa: CSAGQKNTEAFF; cdr3_nt: TGCAGCGCCGGACAGAAGAACACTGAAGCTTTCTTT
clone_size: NA; cdr3_length: 13; v_call: TRBV12-3/TRBV12-4; j_call: TRBJ2-3; d_call: NA; cdr3_aa: CASTLIGGDTQYF; cdr3_nt: TGTGCCAGCACCCTTATAGGGGGAGATACGCAGTATTTT